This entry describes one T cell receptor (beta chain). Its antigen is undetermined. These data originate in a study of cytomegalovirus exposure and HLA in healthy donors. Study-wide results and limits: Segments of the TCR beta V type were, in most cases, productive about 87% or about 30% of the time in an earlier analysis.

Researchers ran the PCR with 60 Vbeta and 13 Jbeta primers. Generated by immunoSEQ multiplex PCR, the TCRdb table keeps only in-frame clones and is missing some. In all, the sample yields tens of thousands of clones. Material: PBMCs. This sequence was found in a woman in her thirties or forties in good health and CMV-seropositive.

The CDR3 loop reads CASSLTPGYEQYF. The DNA for the CDR3 is TGTGCCAGCAGCTTAACCCCAGGCTACGAGCAGTACTTC. The V and J genes are TRBV7-3 and TRBJ2-7; D call uncertain. Germline lookup yields CDR1 SGHTA and CDR2 FQGTGA. There are 13 residues in the CDR3. V was trimmed by 0 bases and J by 3 bases, leaving 6 bases between them. The full variable domain, completed using reference TRBV7-3 and TRBJ2-7, is GAGVSQTPSNKVTEKGKYVELRCDPISGHTALYWYRQSLGQGPEFLIYFQGTGAADDSGLPNDRFFAVRPEGSVSTLKIQRTERGDSAVYLCASSLTPGYEQYFGPGTRLTVT.